Below are 17 T cell receptor beta chains sequenced from a single sample in a study of T cell responses to AZD1222 COVID-19 vaccine. TCRdb's copy holds only in-frame clones and misses some; the assay was immunoSEQ multiplex PCR. Of 95,000 to 150,000 clones detected, roughly 91% appear once; the ten largest clones hold 4% to 6%. Source: peripheral blood, taken 28 days after the second AZD1222 dose. The receptors derive from an adult who received the AZD1222 COVID-19 vaccine.

The J gene is TRBJ2-2, the V gene TRBV7-9; maybe TRBD2 (6 bases). Germline V gene sequence: CDR1 SEHNR, CDR2 FQNEAQ (reference sequence). This CDR3 comprises 18 residues. Trimming pared 6 bases from V and 6 bases from J, leaving 26 bases between. CDR3 in amino acids: CASSLVAFGGPTAGELFF. CDR3 nucleotides: TGTGCCAGCAGTTTGGTGGCTTTCGGGGGTCCTACCGCCGGGGAGCTGTTTTTT.

This chain links TRBV6-4 with TRBJ1-6; TRBD1 aligns across 11 bases. Germline CDR1 and CDR2: MRHNA and SNTAGT. The CDR3 is 17 amino acids. V lost 4 bases and J lost 10; bases outside the gene matches: 12. CDR3 DNA sequence: TGTGCCAGCAGTGCCCTACCCGGGACAGGGGGTAGGTCACCCCTCCACTTT. Amino acids: CASSALPGTGGRSPLHF.

The chain links TRBV5-4 to TRBJ1-1; D uncertain. Germline lookup yields CDR1 SGHNT and CDR2 YYREEE (reference sequence). This CDR3 is built from 14 residues. Trimming removed 0 bases from V and 1 base from J, with 7 bases in between. The CDR3 DNA reads as TGTGCCAGCAGCTTGGGCAGCCGGAACACTGAAGCTTTCTTT. Amino acid sequence: CASSLGSRNTEAFF.

This sequence joins TRBV21-1 and TRBJ1-1; the table assigns TRBD1, which was not confirmed against the DNA. TRBV21-1 is recorded as a pseudogene. This CDR3 is built from 17 residues. The CDR3 loop reads CASSTQTGGATNTEAFF. CDR3 sequence (DNA): TGTGCCAGCAGCACTCAGACAGGGGGGGCAACGAACACTGAAGCTTTCTTT.

J is TRBJ1-3 and V is TRBV6-5, with 7 positions matching TRBD1. The CDR3 totals 15 residues. The germline V gene has CDR1 MNHEY and CDR2 SVGAGI. Germline trimming cut 5 bases from V and 2 bases from J; bases unmatched to any gene: 6. The CDR3 here is CASSTTGAAGNTIYF. The CDR3 DNA sequence: TGTGCCAGCAGTACCACAGGGGCGGCTGGAAACACCATATATTTT.

The chain has TRBV2 and TRBJ2-2, with D unresolved. V was clipped by 4 bases and J by 1 base, with 7 bases between them. Germline CDR1 and CDR2: SNHLY and FYNNEI. This CDR3 region has 14 residues. CDR3 region: CASSVWRNTGELFF. CDR3 DNA sequence: TGTGCCAGCAGTGTTTGGCGGAACACCGGGGAGCTGTTTTTT.

The chain joins TRBV20-1 to TRBJ1-2; D is undetermined. The V end lost 5 bases, the J end lost 7 bases, and 11 bases lay between the germline ends. The CDR3 spans 11 residues. Germline V gene lookup returns CDR1 DFQATT and CDR2 SNEGSKA (reference sequence). The CDR3 here is CSAPVGRGYTF. The CDR3 coding sequence is TGCAGTGCTCCTGTGGGCCGTGGCTACACCTTC.

The V and J genes are TRBV5-5 and TRBJ1-2; a weak D match, TRBD1 (6 bases). This CDR3 comprises 15 residues. The germline CDR1 and CDR2 sequences are SGHKS and YYEKEE (reference sequence). V was pared by 4 bases and J by 8 bases, with 21 bases between. The CDR3 protein is CASSPEQGTLRGYTF. The CDR3 bases are TGTGCCAGCAGCCCTGAACAGGGAACTCTGAGGGGCTACACCTTC. Filled out from reference TRBV5-5 and TRBJ1-2, the complete variable domain reads DAGVTQSPTHLIKTRGQQVTLRCSPISGHKSVSWYQQVLGQGPQFIFQYYEKEERGRGNFPDRFSARQFPNYSSELNVNALLLGDSALYLCASSPEQGTLRGYTFGSGTRLTVV.

This chain uses TRBV4-1 with TRBJ1-5; D might be TRBD1 (5 bases). Per the germline V gene, CDR1 is MGHRA and CDR2 is YSYEKL. The CDR3 is made up of 16 amino acids. With 4 bases removed from V and 2 bases from J, the gap between germline ends came to 15 bases. For the CDR3, the DNA is TGCGCCAGCAGCCGGGGCCAAGGGGATGGCAATCAGCCCCAGCATTTT. Encoded protein: CASSRGQGDGNQPQHF.

The gene calls are TRBV4-3 and TRBJ2-2; TRBD2 matches 15 bases. CDR3 length equals 21 residues. CDR1 and CDR2 (germline): LGHNA, YSLEER. V lost 2 bases, J lost 0 bases, and 10 bases stayed unmatched. The CDR3 nucleotides are TGCGCCAGCAGCCAATCCGTTCCGGGACTAGCGGGAGGCACGAACACCGGGGAGCTGTTTTTT. Translated: CASSQSVPGLAGGTNTGELFF.

The chain is built from TRBV5-6 and TRBJ2-7; 10 nucleotides line up with TRBD1. This CDR3 is 14 amino acids long. With 3 bases clipped from V and 5 bases from J, the junction kept 5 bases outside the gene matches. Per the germline V gene, CDR1 is SGHDT and CDR2 is YYEEEE. CDR3 in amino acids: CASSSTGGGDEQYF. CDR3 DNA sequence: TGTGCCAGCAGCTCGACAGGGGGCGGCGACGAGCAGTACTTC.

The J gene is TRBJ1-2, the V gene TRBV6-1; D possibly corresponds to TRBD1 (5 bases). The germline V and J ends were trimmed by 5 bases and 6 bases, with 16 bases remaining between them. Germline V lookup: CDR1 MNHNS, CDR2 SASEGT. This CDR3 has 14 amino acids. The CDR3 here is CASSFRGGGDGYTF. In DNA, the CDR3 is TGTGCCAGCAGTTTTCGGGGCGGTGGCGATGGCTACACCTTC.

The genes are TRBV19 and TRBJ2-1; 11 bases agree with TRBD2. The CDR3 has 15 residues. The germline CDR1 and CDR2 sequences are LNHDA and SQIVND (reference sequence). V shed 4 bases, J shed 7 bases, and the junction held 6 bases outside the gene matches. The CDR3 coding sequence is TGTGCCAGTAGTACACATAGCGGGAGGGATAATGAGCAGTTCTTC. Amino acid sequence: CASSTHSGRDNEQFF.

The chain links TRBV19 to TRBJ1-2, with D hard to call. The CDR3 consists of 15 residues. Trimming cost V 4 bases and J 3 bases, with 15 bases left between them. In germline, CDR1 is LNHDA, CDR2 SQIVND (reference sequence). CDR3 in amino acids: CASSTEGYRDYGYTF. As DNA, the CDR3 is TGTGCCAGTAGTACCGAGGGATATAGAGACTATGGCTACACCTTC.

This sequence joins TRBV5-1 and TRBJ2-7; 9 nucleotides align to TRBD2. The CDR3 has 14 amino acids. J was trimmed by 5 bases and V by 2 bases; bases with no gene match: 5. Per the germline V gene, CDR1 is SGHRS and CDR2 is YFSETQ. CDR3 sequence reads: CASSFAGGPNEQYF. Here the CDR3 DNA reads TGCGCCAGCAGCTTCGCGGGAGGGCCCAACGAGCAGTACTTC.

V and J are TRBV6-1 and TRBJ1-6; D is perhaps TRBD1 (5 bases). CDR3 length equals 14 residues. V lost 5 bases to trimming and J lost 5 bases, with 10 bases between them. Germline loops: CDR1 MNHNS, CDR2 SASEGT. The DNA of the CDR3 is TGTGCCAGCAGTCGGGACGGTGATAATTCACCCCTCCACTTT. This encodes CASSRDGDNSPLHF.

The rearrangement uses TRBV19 and TRBJ1-6; D is perhaps TRBD1 (5 bases). This CDR3 contains 14 residues. CDR1 and CDR2 (germline): LNHDA, SQIVND (reference sequence). Trimming removed 3 bases at V and 10 bases at J, with 13 bases between. CDR3 nucleotides: TGTGCCAGTAGTATCTTACAGGAAGGATCACCCCTCCACTTT. Translated: CASSILQEGSPLHF. The variable domain in full, completed from reference TRBV19 and TRBJ1-6, reads DGGITQSPKYLFRKEGQNVTLSCEQNLNHDAMYWYRQDPGQGLRLIYYSQIVNDFQKGDIAEGYSVSREKKESFPLTVTSAQKNPTAFYLCASSILQEGSPLHFGNGTRLTVT.